This TCR beta chain was recorded in a study of blood T cell repertoires in COVID-19. The data were produced by immunoSEQ multiplex PCR, yet TCRdb's version contains in-frame clones alone and is incomplete. The table records 200,000 to 250,000 clones, roughly 84% of them present only once. The V and J ends lost 4 bases and 2 bases, in that order; junction bases with no gene match: 17. This CDR3 comprises 18 residues. CDR1 is SGHNT, CDR2 YYREEE, per germline (reference sequence). The genes are TRBV5-4 and TRBJ2-5; TRBD1 matches 7 bases. What was sequenced was peripheral blood. The TCR was taken from a woman older than 75 with acute or convalescent COVID-19. Here the CDR3 DNA reads TGTGCCAGCAGCGGAAGGTACTTGACAGGGTCTACTCAAGAGACCCAGTACTTC. It specifies CASSGRYLTGSTQETQYF.